The 8 T cell receptor beta chains given below trace back to one sample, sequenced in a study of cytomegalovirus exposure and HLA in healthy donors. The PCR contained 60 Vbeta and 13 Jbeta primers. The assay was immunoSEQ multiplex PCR, and TCRdb's table has in-frame clones only and misses some. The sample has roughly 120,000 clones, less than 70% seen once. Sample: PBMCs. The receptors stem from a woman under 40 in good health and CMV-seronegative.

This chain uses TRBV7-2 with TRBJ1-5; perhaps TRBD1 as D (6 bases). V shed 5 bases and J shed 4 bases, with 15 bases lying between them. CDR1 and CDR2 (germline): SGHTA, FQGNSA. The CDR3 consists of 15 residues. The CDR3 DNA follows: TGTGCCAGCAGCCGAACGGACAGTCTGAATCAGCCCCAGCATTTT. Amino acid sequence: CASSRTDSLNQPQHF.

The CDR3 reads CASRPGQVAGELFF. In DNA, the CDR3 is TGTGCCAGCCGACCGGGACAGGTTGCCGGTGAACTGTTTTTT. The genes are TRBV19 and TRBJ1-4; 8 bases are shared with TRBD1. V dropped 9 bases and J dropped 12; count of bases not matched to a gene: 15. The CDR3 is 14 residues long. Germline CDR1 and CDR2: LNHDA and SQIVND (reference sequence).

With regard to this clone: A junction boundary mismatches the germline segment, possibly from a read error. V is TRBV19 and J is TRBJ2-1, with 7 bases lining up with TRBD2. The CDR3 contains 11 residues. Germline CDR1 is LNHDA and CDR2 is SQIVND (reference sequence). CDR3 nucleotides: TGTGCCAGTAGTATCCGGCGGGAGCGGTTCTTC. Amino acid sequence: CASSIRRERFF.

The chain carries TRBV7-8 and TRBJ1-5, with 7 bases identical to TRBD1. V lost 5 bases to trimming and J lost 0 bases; unmatched junction nucleotides: 4. CDR1 and CDR2 (germline): SGHVS, FQNEAQ. The CDR3 length is 15 residues. CDR3 coding DNA: TGTGCCAGCAGCGGGACAGCTTCTAGCAATCAGCCCCAGCATTTT. The encoded protein is CASSGTASSNQPQHF.

This sequence joins TRBV5-1 and TRBJ2-7; 9 nucleotides agree with TRBD1. V was pared by 0 bases and J by 2 bases, with 6 bases of the junction left unmatched. Germline V gene lookup returns CDR1 SGHRS and CDR2 YFSETQ. The CDR3 has 16 residues. CDR3 sequence (DNA): TGCGCCAGCAGCTTGGAACCGGGACAGGGTACCTACGAGCAGTACTTC. Protein product: CASSLEPGQGTYEQYF.

The chain has TRBV19 and TRBJ1-5, with D maybe TRBD1 (5 bases). The CDR3 covers 14 residues. CDR1 is LNHDA and CDR2 is SQIVND in the germline V gene (reference sequence). Trimming pared 1 base from V and 6 bases from J, leaving 10 bases between. DNA for the CDR3: TGTGCCAGTAGTATAGTCCAGGGAATTCAGCCCCAGCATTTT. It encodes CASSIVQGIQPQHF.

The chain has TRBV25-1 and TRBJ1-4; D is uncertain. The CDR3 is 12 amino acids. From germline, CDR1 is MGHDK and CDR2 SYGVNS. The V gene lost 2 bases and the J gene lost 10 bases, with 8 bases spanning the gap. The CDR3 loop is CASSEPSGKLFF. DNA for the CDR3: TGTGCCAGCAGTGAACCTAGTGGAAAACTGTTTTTT.

In regard to this clone: This sample also contains other DNA sequences that code for the same CDR3. This sequence joins TRBV28 and TRBJ2-7, with TRBD2 matching over 9 bases. The CDR3 is 14 residues long. In germline, CDR1 is MDHEN, CDR2 SYDVKM. V dropped 2 bases and J dropped 1; count of bases not matched to a gene: 0. The DNA for the CDR3 is TGTGCCAGCAGTTTAGCGGGAGGGTCCTACGAGCAGTACTTC. Translation: CASSLAGGSYEQYF.